One and the same sample provided the 29 T cell receptor beta chains below, sequenced in a study of PD-1 blockade in classical Hodgkin lymphoma. Clones were sequenced by immunoSEQ multiplex PCR, and TCRdb holds only the in-frame ones, with some missing. The sample has 9,500 to 15,000 clones; roughly three quarters are singletons. Every single patient, without exception, relapsed after autologous stem cell transplantation, and brentuximab vedotin exposure varied. Magnetic negative selection was used to purify CD4+ T cells from PBMCs that had been thawed. Sample: CD4+ T cells from blood, taken at baseline. Receptor source: a human donor with classical Hodgkin lymphoma.

The V gene is TRBV5-5, the J gene TRBJ2-5; D call uncertain. V was clipped by 2 bases and J by 2 bases, with 13 bases between them. Germline V lookup: CDR1 SGHKS, CDR2 YYEKEE (reference sequence). This CDR3 contains 15 residues. In DNA, the CDR3 is TGTGCCAGCAGCTTCACGCCAGCCCGGCAAGAGACCCAGTACTTC. Protein: CASSFTPARQETQYF.

This clone was counted once. The chain joins TRBV5-4 to TRBJ2-5, with D unresolved. The germline V gene encodes CDR1 SGHNT and CDR2 YYREEE (reference sequence). The V end was cut by 1 base, the J end by 0 bases, with 7 bases between. The CDR3 totals 14 residues. The CDR3 region is CASSLFRDQETQYF. The DNA of the CDR3 is TGTGCCAGCAGCTTGTTCAGAGACCAAGAGACCCAGTACTTC.

The chain employs TRBV18 and TRBJ2-3; D unresolved. Deletions cut 5 bases from V and 4 bases from J, with 10 bases between. There are 13 residues in the CDR3. Germline values: CDR1 KGHSH, CDR2 LQKENI. The CDR3 DNA sequence: TGTGCCAGCTCAGCGGTAGGGCCAGATACGCAGTATTTT. Amino acid sequence: CASSAVGPDTQYF.

The chain links TRBV4-2 to TRBJ2-4; 7 bases are shared with TRBD2. V lost 0 bases to trimming and J lost 12 bases; unmatched junction nucleotides: 11. Germline V lookup: CDR1 LGHNA, CDR2 YNFKEQ. The CDR3 is 15 amino acids. CDR3 nucleotides: TGTGCCAGCAGCCAAGATGACGGGGGGACCTATGGTCAGTACTTC. Its protein is CASSQDDGGTYGQYF.

This rearrangement joins TRBV7-2 to TRBJ2-5; 9 bases agree with TRBD2. This CDR3 is built from 16 residues. In germline, CDR1 is SGHTA, CDR2 FQGNSA. V lost 5 bases to trimming and J lost 4 bases; unmatched junction nucleotides: 11. The CDR3 sequence: CASSPPRSSGRETQYF. CDR3 DNA: TGTGCCAGCAGCCCACCCCGGAGTAGCGGGAGAGAGACCCAGTACTTC. The entire variable domain, with the rest obtained from reference TRBV7-2 and TRBJ2-5, is as follows: GAGVSQSPSNKVTEKGKDVELRCDPISGHTALYWYRQSLGQGLEFLIYFQGNSAPDKSGLPSDRFSAERTGGSVSTLTIQRTQQEDSAVYLCASSPPRSSGRETQYFGPGTRLLVL.

The genes are TRBV10-3 and TRBJ2-5; D perhaps matches TRBD1 (7 bases). The CDR3 sequence is 15 residues long. CDR1 is ENHRY, CDR2 SYGVKD, per germline. Trimming removed 6 bases at V and 4 bases at J, with 18 bases between. The CDR3 reads CAIRAQGGGGETQYF. For the CDR3, the DNA is TGTGCCATCAGGGCCCAGGGGGGCGGCGGAGAGACCCAGTACTTC.

The genes are TRBV6-6 and TRBJ2-1; 15 nucleotides agree with TRBD2. V gave up 6 bases and J gave up 10 bases; unmatched junction bases: 7. CDR1 MNHNY and CDR2 SVGAGI come from the germline V gene (reference sequence). CDR3 length equals 15 residues. CDR3 sequence reads: CASRRTSGGAGEQFF. The CDR3 coding sequence is TGTGCCAGCAGGCGGACTAGCGGGGGGGCAGGGGAGCAGTTCTTC.

The chain recombines TRBV4-2 with TRBJ1-2; 9 bases are shared with TRBD1. The germline V gene has CDR1 LGHNA and CDR2 YNFKEQ. The CDR3 runs 18 residues. The ends lost 0 bases at V and 0 bases at J; junction bases unmatched: 8. The CDR3 spells CASSQDYNRGPSNYGYTF. The CDR3 region has the DNA TGTGCCAGCAGCCAAGATTATAACAGGGGGCCCTCTAACTATGGCTACACCTTC.

The CDR3 DNA reads as TGTGCCAGTAGTATGGGCGGGGGGGCGGAGGAGCAGTACTTC. As protein: CASSMGGGAEEQYF. The chain uses TRBV19 and TRBJ2-7; 9 bases align to TRBD2. Germline CDR1 reads LNHDA; CDR2 reads SQIVND (reference sequence). This CDR3 region has 14 residues. With 3 bases clipped from V and 7 bases from J, the junction kept 7 bases outside the gene matches.

V is TRBV5-4 and J is TRBJ1-2, with D unclear. This CDR3 has 12 residues. V gave up 1 base and J gave up 8 bases, with 9 bases separating them. The germline V gene has CDR1 SGHNT and CDR2 YYREEE (reference sequence). CDR3 nucleotide sequence: TGTGCCAGCAGCTTGACCTTGGGCGGCTACACCTTC. Residues: CASSLTLGGYTF.

In its sample, this clone was seen once. The chain recombines TRBV7-3 with TRBJ2-2, with 10 bases identical to TRBD2. Trimming at V came to 2 bases and at J to 6 bases, leaving 6 bases not matched to a gene. CDR3 length equals 16 residues. Germline assignment: CDR1 SGHTA and CDR2 FQGTGA. The CDR3 loop is CASSLGLAGVSGELFF. The CDR3 DNA reads as TGTGCCAGCAGCTTAGGGCTAGCGGGAGTGTCCGGGGAGCTGTTTTTT.

This clone was counted a single time. The V gene is TRBV11-2, the J gene TRBJ2-7; 9 bases are a match to TRBD1. Germline V CDR1 and CDR2: SGHAT, FQNNGV. The trim removed 5 bases at V and 2 bases at J, leaving 10 bases unmatched. The CDR3 runs 16 residues. The CDR3, as DNA: TGTGCCAGCAGCCAAGCAACAGGGGGCCGGGCCTACGAGCAGTACTTC. Residues: CASSQATGGRAYEQYF.

This clone has a single count. The chain carries TRBV6-1 and TRBJ2-5, with D possibly TRBD1 on 5 matching bases. Trimming left V 4 bases short and J 2 bases short, with 5 bases between. Germline CDR1 MNHNS, CDR2 SASEGT. The CDR3 loop spans 12 amino acids. The CDR3 DNA reads TGTGCCAGCAGTGGACAGCAAGAGACCCAGTACTTC. Protein sequence: CASSGQQETQYF.

The chain joins TRBV29-1 to TRBJ2-3; D is uncertain. Trimming cost V 4 bases and J 1 base, with 12 bases left between them. The CDR3 loop spans 14 amino acids. Per germline, CDR1 SQVTM and CDR2 ANQGSEA. In nucleotides, the CDR3 is TGCAGCGTTGCCCCGGACGGTCGCACAGATACGCAGTATTTT. Translation: CSVAPDGRTDTQYF.

The V gene is TRBV4-1, the J gene TRBJ1-3, with D possibly matching TRBD1 (5 bases). V was trimmed by 4 bases and J by 1 base, leaving 20 bases between them. Germline assignment: CDR1 MGHRA and CDR2 YSYEKL. CDR3 length: 18 amino acids. CDR3 sequence (DNA): TGCGCCAGCAGCCGGGACGGGAGCTTTCGGATTTCTGGAAACACCATATATTTT. Translation: CASSRDGSFRISGNTIYF.

The rearrangement uses TRBV27 and TRBJ1-6; D ambiguous. Germline-derived CDR1 and CDR2 are MNHEY and SMNVEV (reference sequence). CDR3 length equals 16 residues. Trimming removed 1 base at V and 6 bases at J, with 13 bases between. In DNA form, the CDR3 reads TGTGCCAGCAGTTTATTAGCCCGCGCTTTTAATTCACCCCTCCACTTT. Protein product: CASSLLARAFNSPLHF.

The CDR3 bases are TGTGCCAGCACTTTACAGGGATCCTACGAGCAGTACTTC. It specifies CASTLQGSYEQYF. The chain joins TRBV6-7 to TRBJ2-7; D might be TRBD1 (6 bases). TRBV6-7 qualifies as an ORF whose function is uncertain. The CDR3 loop spans 13 amino acids. Trimming removed 7 bases at V and 1 base at J, with 11 bases between.

The chain joins TRBV11-2 to TRBJ2-3; 7 bases are shared with TRBD1. CDR1 is SGHAT, CDR2 FQNNGV, per germline. This CDR3 has 15 amino acids. The junction had 9 bases not matched to a gene; V was cut back by 5 bases and J by 4 bases. The CDR3 region has the DNA TGTGCCAGCAGCCGATTAAGGGGGCTCTCAGATACGCAGTATTTT. As protein: CASSRLRGLSDTQYF.

This clone was picked up one time. V and J are TRBV7-2 and TRBJ2-7; no clear D gene. The CDR3 has 13 residues. Trimming took off 2 bases at V and 0 bases at J, with 5 bases between the two ends. Germline assignment: CDR1 SGHTA and CDR2 FQGNSA. The CDR3 here is CASSLSASYEQYF. DNA of the CDR3: TGTGCCAGCAGCTTATCAGCCTCCTACGAGCAGTACTTC.

This clone was detected a few times. The chain recombines TRBV19 with TRBJ1-1; 9 positions match TRBD1. In germline, CDR1 is LNHDA, CDR2 SQIVND (reference sequence). The junction had 2 bases not matched to a gene; V was cut back by 9 bases and J by 3 bases. This CDR3 has 12 residues. CDR3 protein: CASRDRDTEAFF. CDR3 sequence (DNA): TGTGCCAGCAGGGACAGGGACACTGAAGCTTTCTTT.

This chain uses TRBV4-2 with TRBJ2-3; the match to TRBD2 covers 11 bases. The CDR3 covers 19 residues. Looked up from germline, CDR1 is LGHNA and CDR2 is YNFKEQ. Trimming cost V 0 bases and J 2 bases; bases outside gene matches: 10. This chain's CDR3 is CASSQEGTSGFLNTDTQYF. DNA of the CDR3: TGTGCCAGCAGCCAAGAGGGGACTAGCGGATTTCTGAACACAGATACGCAGTATTTT.

V and J are TRBV11-2 and TRBJ1-4, with 10 bases lining up with TRBD1. CDR1 is SGHAT, CDR2 FQNNGV, per germline. The V and J ends lost 1 base and 8 bases, in that order; junction bases with no gene match: 10. This CDR3 contains 17 residues. The CDR3 here is CASSLAVWDRGDEKLFF. CDR3 DNA: TGTGCCAGCAGCTTAGCCGTGTGGGACAGGGGTGACGAAAAACTGTTTTTT.

J is TRBJ2-3 and V is TRBV11-2; the match to TRBD2 covers 8 bases. Germline CDR1 SGHAT, CDR2 FQNNGV. The junction had 10 bases not matched to a gene; V was cut back by 0 bases and J by 5 bases. The CDR3 is 17 residues long. CDR3 region: CASSLDVSGLAEDTQYF. CDR3 nucleotides: TGTGCCAGCAGCTTAGACGTTTCCGGACTAGCAGAAGATACGCAGTATTTT.

To note about this clone: A junction end diverges from the germline sequence, so it may reflect a read error. In DNA, the CDR3 is TGTGCCAGCAGCTTCCCAGGGCAAGATGAGCAGTTCTTC. Translation: CASSFPGQDEQFF. V is TRBV5-1 and J is TRBJ2-1, with a tentative D call TRBD1 (5 bases). Germline lookup yields CDR1 SGHRS and CDR2 YFSETQ. This CDR3 contains 13 residues.

The table lists this clone with a few counts. This sequence joins TRBV7-2 and TRBJ2-5; 8 bases match TRBD2. The CDR3 consists of 14 residues. CDR1 SGHTA and CDR2 FQGNSA come from the germline V gene. V shed 5 bases and J 1 base; nucleotides not matched to a gene: 3. CDR3 DNA sequence: TGTGCCAGCAGCCCCGGGGGGGCCCAAGAGACCCAGTACTTC. Translation: CASSPGGAQETQYF.

The chain combines TRBV18 with TRBJ2-7; 11 nucleotides align to TRBD1. CDR1 is KGHSH, CDR2 LQKENI, per germline. Trimming removed 4 bases from V and 2 bases from J; junction bases left unmatched: 7. This CDR3 is built from 16 residues. CDR3 amino acids: CASSQIPGQGAYEQYF. The CDR3 DNA is TGTGCCAGCTCACAGATCCCGGGACAGGGGGCCTACGAGCAGTACTTC.

This sequence joins TRBV27 and TRBJ1-3, with D possibly TRBD1 on 6 matching bases. This CDR3 contains 13 residues. Trimming pared 6 bases from V and 3 bases from J, leaving 9 bases between. From germline, CDR1 is MNHEY and CDR2 SMNVEV (reference sequence). The CDR3 sequence is CASSHRVGNTIYF. As DNA, the CDR3 is TGTGCCAGCAGCCACAGGGTTGGAAACACCATATATTTT.

The chain carries TRBV11-1 and TRBJ1-1; D is possibly TRBD1 (5 bases). V was cut by 3 bases and J by 1 base, with 9 bases left in between. This CDR3 has 14 amino acids. Germline V gene lookup returns CDR1 SGHAT and CDR2 FQDESV (reference sequence). The CDR3 bases are TGTGCCAGCAGCTTCCCGGGACCGAACACTGAAGCTTTCTTT. This sequence encodes CASSFPGPNTEAFF.

This chain links TRBV11-2 with TRBJ2-5; 9 bases map to TRBD1. The CDR3 is 17 amino acids. CDR1 and CDR2 from the germline V gene are SGHAT and FQNNGV. With V trimmed by 5 bases and J by 5 bases, 15 bases remained unmatched. The CDR3: CASSPASGTGIQETQYF. The CDR3 nucleotides are TGTGCCAGCAGCCCCGCCTCCGGGACAGGGATCCAGGAGACCCAGTACTTC. Supplemented by reference TRBV11-2 and TRBJ2-5, the full variable domain reads EAGVAQSPRYKIIEKRQSVAFWCNPISGHATLYWYQQILGQGPKLLIQFQNNGVVDDSQLPKDRFSAERLKGVDSTLKIQPAKLEDSAVYLCASSPASGTGIQETQYFGPGTRLLVL.